Sequencing of this T cell receptor beta chain was carried out in a study of cytomegalovirus exposure and HLA in healthy donors. Study-wide points: TCR beta chains numbering 164 were designated cytomegalovirus-associated.

Trimming at V came to 6 bases and at J to 3 bases, leaving 8 bases not matched to a gene. The CDR3 contains 15 residues. Looked up from germline, CDR1 is MNHEY and CDR2 is SVGAGI. Comments on this clone: What it binds is not known.

Both 60 Vbeta primers and 13 Jbeta primers went into the PCR. Clones were sequenced by immunoSEQ multiplex PCR, and TCRdb holds only the in-frame ones, with some missing. The data show about 160,000 clones, with around three quarters seen just once and roughly 1.5% held by the top ten. This chain connects TRBV6-5 to TRBJ1-5; TRBD1 matches at 7 bases. The sample was PBMCs. This TCR derives from a man aged 40-49 years in good health and CMV-seronegative. CDR3 loop: CASRNQGQHNQPQHF. The CDR3 DNA is TGTGCCAGCAGGAATCAGGGACAGCACAATCAGCCCCAGCATTTT.